Each of the 10 T cell receptor beta chains below was sequenced from the same sample in a study of human T cells and chemical hapten exposure (dated by TCRdb to the early 2020s). The sample's time point label is to be understood as: pre-sensitization, week 0. The intended sense of this specimen's treatment or condition label: therapeutic diphenylcyclopropenone sensitization with weekly scalp DPC. Library prep was done by RACE. The sequencer was a NextSeq 500. TCRdb reworked the public reads: Q25 trimming with fastp, MiXCR clone assembly, productive beta chains retained. Rows with a matching CDR3 protein are joined into one entry that keeps the most common DNA and genes. Across this sample there are approximately 400,000 distinct CDR3 sequences, with 5.1% seen only once. Around 2.6% of the sample rests with the top ten. The sequenced sample was whole blood, obtained in connection with sensitization to the hapten diphenylcyclopropenone (DPC). These receptors were obtained from a woman aged 45-65 years with alopecia areata. Some clones in this sample may be carry-over from other donors' samples.

This chain joins TRBV11-2 and TRBJ2-6; the D is unclear. CDR1 SGHAT and CDR2 FQNNGV come from the germline V gene. This CDR3 spans 14 amino acids. V was cut by 5 bases and J by 7 bases, with 12 bases left in between. CDR3 nucleotide sequence: TGTGCCAGCAGCCCCGGGCTCTCAGCCAACGTCCTGACTTTC. Translated: CASSPGLSANVLTF. The variable domain in full, with the rest retrieved from reference TRBV11-2 and TRBJ2-6, is EAGVAQSPRYKIIEKRQSVAFWCNPISGHATLYWYQQILGQGPKLLIQFQNNGVVDDSQLPKDRFSAERLKGVDSTLKIQPAKLEDSAVYLCASSPGLSANVLTFGAGSRLTVL.

This clonotype was counted many times. The gene calls are TRBV29-1 and TRBJ2-3, with 7 bases that match TRBD1. With V trimmed by 5 bases and J by 1 base, 0 bases remained unmatched. The CDR3 has 12 amino acids. Looked up from germline, CDR1 is SQVTM and CDR2 is ANQGSEA. CDR3 protein: CSVTGGTDTQYF. In DNA, the CDR3 is TGCAGCGTTACAGGGGGCACAGATACGCAGTATTTT.

The chain links TRBV20-1 to TRBJ1-5; TRBD1 is a possible D gene (6 bases). This CDR3 is built from 12 residues. Trimming removed 5 bases at V and 5 bases at J, with 10 bases between. The germline V gene has CDR1 DFQATT and CDR2 SNEGSKA (reference sequence). This chain's CDR3 is CSAGKGDQPQHF. CDR3 nucleotide sequence: TGCAGTGCTGGGAAGGGGGATCAGCCCCAGCATTTT.

The gene calls are TRBV19 and TRBJ2-4; perhaps TRBD1 as D (6 bases). Germline CDR1 is LNHDA and CDR2 is SQIVND (reference sequence). This CDR3 comprises 14 residues. Deletions cut 6 bases from V and 0 bases from J, with 9 bases between. The CDR3 region is CASRDSLAKNIQYF. The CDR3, as DNA: TGTGCCAGTAGGGACAGTCTAGCCAAAAACATTCAGTACTTC.

This clonotype was recorded many times. V is TRBV12-3 or TRBV12-4 and J is TRBJ2-1; D gene ambiguous. The CDR3 covers 15 residues. V was pared by 4 bases and J by 9 bases, with 19 bases between. The CDR3 is CASSSPGRAWSEQFF. The CDR3 DNA reads TGTGCCAGCAGTTCCCCCGGGCGCGCGTGGAGTGAGCAGTTCTTC.

This clonotype came up a few times. The chain recombines TRBV6-1 with TRBJ2-2, with TRBD2 matching over 12 bases. There are 16 residues in the CDR3. After removal of 4 bases from V and 1 base from J, the junction contained 1 base not matched to a gene. CDR1 MNHNS and CDR2 SASEGT come from the germline V gene. Here the CDR3 reads CASSALAGGNTGELFF. CDR3 coding DNA: TGTGCCAGCAGTGCACTAGCGGGAGGGAACACCGGGGAGCTGTTTTTT.

The sample holds a few counts of this clonotype. V and J are TRBV6-2 or TRBV6-3 and TRBJ2-7; D might be TRBD2 (5 bases). CDR1 is MNHEY, CDR2 SVGEGT, per germline. The CDR3 extends over 15 amino acids. The ends were cut back, 7 bases at V and 0 bases at J, with 16 bases in the middle. The CDR3 sequence: CASTGRSATSYEQYF. The CDR3 nucleotides read TGTGCCAGCACCGGTCGTAGCGCCACCTCCTACGAGCAGTACTTC.

There are a few counts of this clonotype. The chain is built from TRBV29-1 and TRBJ2-3, with no clear D. The germline V gene encodes CDR1 SQVTM and CDR2 ANQGSEA. The CDR3 runs 12 residues. Trimming removed 2 bases at V and 4 bases at J, with 7 bases between. CDR3 bases: TGCAGCGTTGAAAAGGGTCCAGATACGCAGTATTTT. Its protein product is CSVEKGPDTQYF.

This clonotype occurred many times. The gene calls are TRBV29-1 and TRBJ2-3, with 8 bases that match TRBD1. J lost 3 bases, V lost 4 bases, and 6 bases had no gene match. Germline CDR1 SQVTM, CDR2 ANQGSEA. The CDR3 has 14 amino acids. CDR3 amino acids: CSVALGQGTDTQYF. Here the CDR3 DNA reads TGCAGCGTTGCCCTAGGACAGGGAACAGATACGCAGTATTTT.

The chain combines TRBV4-2 with TRBJ2-6; no clear D. The CDR3 is made up of 13 amino acids. CDR1 is LGHNA, CDR2 YNFKEQ, per germline. V dropped 6 bases and J dropped 2 bases, with 5 bases sitting between them. In nucleotides, the CDR3 is TGTGCCAGCAGGGCGGCTGGGGCCAACGTCCTGACTTTC. Its protein is CASRAAGANVLTF.